Sequencing of this T cell receptor (beta chain) was carried out in a study of OX40 agonist ivuxolimab in advanced cancers. General study results and limits: Dose levels from 0.1 to 3.0 mg/kg saw CD4+ and CD8+ blood T cells expand clonally by week 6.

Using immunoSEQ multiplex PCR, the repertoire was profiled, and TCRdb retains in-frame clones only, with some absent. Of tens of thousands of clones detected, 70% to 90% appear once; the ten largest clones hold less than 0.75%. Sampling of blood occurred at baseline, cycle 4 day 1, and cycle 7 day 1. This clone was seen a few times. Its target is not known. The V end was cut by 7 bases, the J end by 4 bases, with 10 bases between. The CDR3 has 13 residues. Germline CDR1 is SNHLY and CDR2 is FYNNEI. The receptor's source is an adult with an advanced solid tumor such as melanoma, head and neck, liver or kidney cancer. The sample here was CD4+ or CD8+ T cells sorted from blood, taken in a trial of the OX40 agonist ivuxolimab. This rearrangement joins TRBV2 to TRBJ1-4; unclear D gene. In nucleotides, the CDR3 is TGTGCCAGCACTTCCGGGTATAATGAAAAACTGTTTTTT. Translation gives CASTSGYNEKLFF.